These 22 T cell receptor beta chains originate from one sample sequenced in a study of blood T cell repertoires in COVID-19 (dated by TCRdb to the early 2020s). The library was made by the immunoSEQ multiplex PCR assay. Not all clones reach the TCRdb copy of this immuneACCESS table, which keeps in-frame sequences only. Checked studies attribute under half of the gap to unresolved V genes and leave the rest unexplained. For this sample the table gives approximately 120,000 clones, of which around three quarters were detected only once. In total, the top ten clones hold about 10% of the sample. Input material: peripheral blood. Receptor source: a human donor in a cohort sampled during active COVID-19.

This clone was seen a few times. The chain is built from TRBV14 and TRBJ1-2; D ambiguous. CDR1 and CDR2 (germline): SGHDN, FVKESK. The V and J ends lost 1 base and 8 bases respectively, with 17 bases between them. This CDR3 comprises 15 residues. CDR3 DNA sequence: TGTGCCAGCAGCCAAGTGAGGTCGTCTCCGGGGGGCTACACCTTC. Translating gives CASSQVRSSPGGYTF.

This chain connects TRBV4-1 to TRBJ2-7, with D maybe TRBD2 (5 bases). The CDR3 has 14 residues. From germline, CDR1 is MGHRA and CDR2 YSYEKL. V shed 3 bases and J shed 2 bases, with 11 bases lying between them. CDR3 sequence reads: CASSQVDGTYEQYF. The CDR3 DNA sequence: TGCGCCAGCAGCCAGGTGGACGGGACCTACGAGCAGTACTTC.

The chain couples TRBV5-1 to TRBJ2-3; D unclear. V lost 0 bases, J lost 2 bases, and 13 bases lay in between. The CDR3 consists of 16 residues. Germline V gives CDR1 SGHRS, CDR2 YFSETQ. This CDR3 reads CASSLEGGRITDTQYF. The CDR3 bases are TGCGCCAGCAGCTTGGAAGGCGGCCGTATCACAGATACGCAGTATTTT.

V is TRBV6-6 and J is TRBJ2-5; D possibly corresponds to TRBD2 (7 bases). This CDR3 comprises 15 residues. V was cut by 2 bases and J by 3 bases, with 13 bases left in between. The germline V gene encodes CDR1 MNHNY and CDR2 SVGAGI (reference sequence). Here the CDR3 reads CASSYGGGGEETQYF. For the CDR3, the DNA is TGTGCCAGCAGTTACGGGGGCGGGGGTGAAGAGACCCAGTACTTC.

The V gene is TRBV2, the J gene TRBJ2-2; 8 nucleotides line up with TRBD1. Germline V CDR1 and CDR2: SNHLY, FYNNEI. V dropped 3 bases and J dropped 4; count of bases not matched to a gene: 10. CDR3 length: 17 amino acids. The CDR3: CASSEIARGRGTGELFF. CDR3 nucleotide sequence: TGTGCCAGCAGTGAGATAGCCAGGGGGCGCGGCACCGGGGAGCTGTTTTTT.

J is TRBJ2-5 and V is TRBV7-6, with TRBD2 matching over 11 bases. Germline-derived CDR1 and CDR2 are SGHVS and FNYEAQ. V lost 3 bases, J lost 2 bases, and 5 bases stayed unmatched. CDR3 length equals 16 residues. CDR3 amino acids: CASSFPTSGEQETQYF. CDR3 nucleotide sequence: TGTGCCAGCAGCTTCCCGACTAGCGGGGAGCAAGAGACCCAGTACTTC.

J is TRBJ1-5 and V is TRBV19; D is undetermined. The V and J ends lost 1 base and 6 bases respectively, with 7 bases between them. From germline, CDR1 is LNHDA and CDR2 SQIVND (reference sequence). The CDR3 is 13 amino acids. This CDR3 reads CASSIGSGQPQHF. The CDR3, as DNA: TGTGCCAGTAGTATAGGTTCGGGTCAGCCCCAGCATTTT.

The chain links TRBV7-8 to TRBJ2-5, with TRBD1 identical over 9 bases. This CDR3 is 19 amino acids long. V shed 6 bases, J shed 4 bases, and the junction held 21 bases outside the gene matches. In germline, CDR1 is SGHVS, CDR2 FQNEAQ. The DNA for the CDR3 is TGTGCCAGCAGACTACAGGGGGCGTTCTCGGGGGAACTTGGAGAGACCCAGTACTTC. The encoded protein is CASRLQGAFSGELGETQYF.

This chain connects TRBV7-9 to TRBJ2-7, with 7 bases that match TRBD2. Per the germline V gene, CDR1 is SEHNR and CDR2 is FQNEAQ (reference sequence). V shed 5 bases and J 0 bases; nucleotides not matched to a gene: 10. This CDR3 is built from 16 residues. The CDR3 DNA is TGTGCCAGCAGCACAGTAAGCGGGGTGAGCTCCTACGAGCAGTACTTC. It specifies CASSTVSGVSSYEQYF.

The chain uses TRBV5-6 and TRBJ2-3, with D perhaps matching TRBD2 (6 bases). CDR1 and CDR2 from the germline V gene are SGHDT and YYEEEE. The CDR3 is 17 amino acids. V lost 3 bases, J lost 6 bases, and 23 bases lay in between. The CDR3 DNA follows: TGTGCCAGCAGCTCCCCGGGACTCCGACACTACTTGGATACGCAGTATTTT. As protein: CASSSPGLRHYLDTQYF.

V gene TRBV28 combines with J gene TRBJ1-1; 8 bases match TRBD1. Trimming took 8 bases from V and 5 from J; bases not matched to a gene: 13. This CDR3 is built from 15 residues. CDR1 is MDHEN and CDR2 is SYDVKM in the germline V gene. CDR3 amino acids: CASVRRGQGGTEAFF. In nucleotides, the CDR3 is TGTGCCAGCGTACGTCGCGGACAGGGAGGAACTGAAGCTTTCTTT.

This sequence joins TRBV2 and TRBJ1-2; possible D gene TRBD1, 5 bases. Germline loops: CDR1 SNHLY, CDR2 FYNNEI. The V and J ends lost 7 bases and 0 bases respectively, with 12 bases between them. This CDR3 region has 14 residues. In DNA form, the CDR3 reads TGTGCCAGCACGTTCTGGACACCTAACTATGGCTACACCTTC. Residues: CASTFWTPNYGYTF.

CDR3 DNA sequence: TGTGCCAGCAGGGGCGGAGCGGGGGCCCAAGAGACCCAGTACTTC. Its protein is CASRGGAGAQETQYF. The chain is built from TRBV4-2 and TRBJ2-5; 8 bases are a match to TRBD2. The CDR3 loop spans 15 amino acids. V shed 6 bases, J shed 1 base, and the junction held 7 bases outside the gene matches. The germline V gene encodes CDR1 LGHNA and CDR2 YNFKEQ.

The V call is TRBV2, the J call TRBJ2-5, with 8 positions matching TRBD1. This CDR3 is built from 15 residues. CDR1 is SNHLY, CDR2 FYNNEI, per germline. V shed 6 bases and J 0 bases; nucleotides not matched to a gene: 6. CDR3 nucleotide sequence: TGTGCCAGCAGGATCGACAGGGGAAACCAAGAGACCCAGTACTTC. Amino acids: CASRIDRGNQETQYF.

This clone has only a few counts. The gene calls are TRBV7-3 and TRBJ2-1, with D tentatively TRBD1 (5 bases). V was shortened by 5 bases and J by 4 bases, with 15 bases between the two germline ends. Germline V gene data show CDR1 as SGHTA and CDR2 as FQGTGA. This CDR3 has 15 residues. The chain's CDR3 is CASSPGQATYNEQFF. CDR3 coding DNA: TGTGCCAGCAGCCCCGGACAAGCGACATACAATGAGCAGTTCTTC.

The chain has TRBV5-6 and TRBJ1-6; TRBD1 matches 7 bases. CDR3 size: 13 residues. V was clipped by 5 bases and J by 6 bases; unmatched bases: 2. Germline V gene lookup returns CDR1 SGHDT and CDR2 YYEEEE. In DNA, the CDR3 is TGTGCCAGCAGGTACAGGGGTAATTCACCCCTCCACTTT. Protein product: CASRYRGNSPLHF.

The DNA of the CDR3 is TGTGCCAGCAGCTACTTAGGGGGAGAGACCCAGTACTTC. Protein product: CASSYLGGETQYF. The chain couples TRBV7-9 to TRBJ2-5; maybe TRBD1 (6 bases). This CDR3 spans 13 amino acids. Germline CDR1 is SEHNR and CDR2 is FQNEAQ (reference sequence). V was trimmed by 4 bases and J by 4 bases, leaving 10 bases between them.

The V and J genes are TRBV18 and TRBJ2-7; 7 positions agree with TRBD2. The CDR3 totals 16 residues. From germline, CDR1 is KGHSH and CDR2 LQKENI. J lost 5 bases, V lost 6 bases, and 16 bases had no gene match. The chain's CDR3 is CASSRETQTQDHEQYF. In nucleotides, the CDR3 is TGTGCCAGCTCGCGGGAGACACAGACTCAGGACCACGAGCAGTACTTC.

The V call is TRBV7-9, the J call TRBJ1-1; maybe TRBD1 (5 bases). Trimming removed 5 bases at V and 4 bases at J, with 11 bases between. CDR3 length: 13 amino acids. The V gene's germline CDR1 is SEHNR and CDR2 FQNEAQ (reference sequence). CDR3 sequence: CASSPGTPTEAFF. The CDR3 nucleotides read TGTGCCAGCAGCCCCGGGACTCCCACTGAAGCTTTCTTT.

This clone has a count of ten or more. This rearrangement joins TRBV6-5 to TRBJ1-1; no clear D. The germline gives CDR1 MNHEY, CDR2 SVGAGI. V was trimmed by 1 base and J by 5 bases, leaving 14 bases between them. The CDR3 consists of 15 residues. CDR3 sequence (DNA): TGTGCCAGCAGTTACTTTGGTAGGGAGGGAACTGAAGCTTTCTTT. It encodes CASSYFGREGTEAFF.

CDR3 in DNA: TGTGCCAGCAGGGCGGACAGGGGCGCTAACTATGGCTACACCTTC. Translation: CASRADRGANYGYTF. The chain combines TRBV2 with TRBJ1-2; 9 nucleotides align to TRBD1. Germline CDR1 is SNHLY and CDR2 is FYNNEI. Germline trimming cut 6 bases from V and 0 bases from J; bases unmatched to any gene: 5. CDR3 length: 15 residues.

The chain combines TRBV5-4 with TRBJ2-7; possibly TRBD2 for D (5 bases). Looked up from germline, CDR1 is SGHNT and CDR2 is YYREEE (reference sequence). The CDR3 is 12 amino acids. Trimming shortened V by 5 bases and J by 3 bases, and 9 bases separated the two germline ends. CDR3 bases: TGTGCCAGCAGTCGGGGAGACTACGAGCAGTACTTC. Amino acids: CASSRGDYEQYF.